The 10 T cell receptor beta chains below all came from one sample that was sequenced in a study of T cell changes during pregnancy in multiple sclerosis. TCRdb's copy holds only in-frame clones and misses some; the assay was immunoSEQ multiplex PCR. Here the sample spans 71,000 or so clones, approximately 92% being singletons. The sequencing here drew on peripheral blood, taken in the third trimester of pregnancy. These receptors were taken from a female donor with multiple sclerosis, enrolled in a pregnancy study.

V is TRBV28 and J is TRBJ2-1; no clear D. The V end was cut by 7 bases, the J end by 1 base, with 8 bases between. This CDR3 has 13 residues. Germline assignment: CDR1 MDHEN and CDR2 SYDVKM. The CDR3 reads CASNEDSYNEQFF. CDR3 DNA: TGTGCCAGCAACGAGGATTCCTACAATGAGCAGTTCTTC.

V and J are TRBV5-4 and TRBJ2-3, with D perhaps TRBD2 (5 bases). V lost 2 bases and J 0 bases, leaving 13 bases between the germline ends. The CDR3 covers 16 residues. Per germline, CDR1 SGHNT and CDR2 YYREEE (reference sequence). The DNA for the CDR3 is TGTGCCAGCAGCTTACTAGTAGAGCCTAGCACAGATACGCAGTATTTT. Amino acids: CASSLLVEPSTDTQYF.

The chain links TRBV5-1 to TRBJ2-1, with D tentatively TRBD2 (6 bases). The CDR3 spans 15 residues. Trimming removed 0 bases at V and 4 bases at J, with 11 bases between. Per germline, CDR1 SGHRS and CDR2 YFSETQ. The CDR3 is CASSLVSSAYNEQFF. For the CDR3, the DNA is TGCGCCAGCAGCTTGGTATCTAGCGCATACAATGAGCAGTTCTTC. The variable domain in full, completed from reference TRBV5-1 and TRBJ2-1, reads KAGVTQTPRYLIKTRGQQVTLSCSPISGHRSVSWYQQTPGQGLQFLFEYFSETQRNKGNFPGRFSGRQFSNSRSEMNVSTLELGDSALYLCASSLVSSAYNEQFFGPGTRLTVL.

This clone was recorded only once. This rearrangement joins TRBV7-9 to TRBJ2-5, with TRBD2 matching 14 bases. CDR1 and CDR2 from the germline V gene are SEHNR and FQNEAQ (reference sequence). The length of the CDR3 is 14 residues. The ends lost 5 bases at V and 4 bases at J; junction bases unmatched: 0. CDR3 DNA: TGTGCCAGCAGCGGGACTAGCGGGAGAGAGACCCAGTACTTC. Encoded protein: CASSGTSGRETQYF.

As to this clone: Sequence at one end of the junction differs from germline and may be a read error. The chain's CDR3 is CASSLGQGNAEAFF. In DNA, the CDR3 is TGTGCCAGCAGCTTAGGACAGGGGAACGCTGAAGCTTTCTTT. J is TRBJ1-1 and V is TRBV5-4, with 9 nucleotides matching TRBD1. This CDR3 is built from 14 residues. The germline gives CDR1 SGHNT, CDR2 YYREEE (reference sequence).

This sequence joins TRBV6-1 and TRBJ2-1, with D maybe TRBD2 (5 bases). V gave up 3 bases and J gave up 7 bases, with 10 bases separating them. CDR1 is MNHNS and CDR2 is SASEGT in the germline V gene. The CDR3 is made up of 13 amino acids. CDR3 nucleotides: TGTGCCAGCAGTGAGGGAGCCCGGAATGAGCAGTTCTTC. Its translation is CASSEGARNEQFF.

This clone was recorded once. The rearrangement uses TRBV5-5 and TRBJ2-7; 9 nucleotides align to TRBD1. CDR1 and CDR2 from the germline V gene are SGHKS and YYEKEE (reference sequence). The CDR3 contains 14 residues. Germline trimming cut 5 bases from V and 7 bases from J; bases unmatched to any gene: 10. The CDR3 loop reads CASRPGQGGYEQYF. CDR3 coding DNA: TGTGCCAGCAGACCGGGACAGGGAGGGTATGAGCAGTACTTC.

The chain uses TRBV28 and TRBJ1-5; maybe TRBD1 (5 bases). Germline-derived CDR1 and CDR2 are MDHEN and SYDVKM. The V end was cut by 5 bases, the J end by 0 bases, with 11 bases between. The CDR3 covers 15 residues. As DNA, the CDR3 is TGTGCCAGCAGTGACTCAGGGAATAGCAATCAGCCCCAGCATTTT. Residues: CASSDSGNSNQPQHF.

This chain links TRBV18 with TRBJ2-5; 9 bases map to TRBD2. With 2 bases clipped from V and 2 bases from J, the junction kept 12 bases outside the gene matches. The germline CDR1 and CDR2 sequences are KGHSH and LQKENI. CDR3 length equals 18 residues. This CDR3 is CASSPKVSTSGSQETQYF. CDR3 nucleotides: TGTGCCAGCTCACCAAAGGTTTCGACTAGCGGATCTCAAGAGACCCAGTACTTC.

V is TRBV28 and J is TRBJ2-7, with 12 bases aligning to TRBD2. The CDR3 sequence is 14 residues long. With V trimmed by 10 bases and J by 1 base, 5 bases remained unmatched. Germline CDR1 and CDR2: MDHEN and SYDVKM. The DNA for the CDR3 is TGTGCCACCATTGGACTAGCGGGATCCTACGAGCAGTACTTC. Its translation is CATIGLAGSYEQYF.